This passage covers 15 T cell receptor beta chains from one sample sequenced in a study of cytomegalovirus exposure and HLA in healthy donors. Repertoires were generated with immunoSEQ multiplex PCR, while TCRdb's copy carries only in-frame clones and drops some. The sample carries approximately 120,000 clones, around 90% recorded once. The sequencing input was PBMCs. These TCRs come from a woman aged 18-29 years in good health and CMV-seronegative.

To note about this clone: The same CDR3 arises from other DNA sequences in this sample as well. The V and J genes are TRBV6-4 and TRBJ2-3, with TRBD2 identical over 11 bases. Unmatched junction bases numbered 0, after V lost 4 bases and J lost 0 bases. In germline, CDR1 is MRHNA, CDR2 SNTAGT. There are 15 residues in the CDR3. CDR3 nucleotide sequence: TGTGCCAGCAGTGGACTAGCGGGAAGCACAGATACGCAGTATTTT. It yields the protein CASSGLAGSTDTQYF.

The chain employs TRBV6-1 and TRBJ2-1; 8 bases align to TRBD2. The ends lost 4 bases at V and 8 bases at J; junction bases unmatched: 13. Germline V gene sequence: CDR1 MNHNS, CDR2 SASEGT. This CDR3 contains 16 residues. The CDR3 loop reads CASSGRGRFWLDEQFF. The DNA for the CDR3 is TGTGCCAGCAGTGGTCGCGGGAGGTTTTGGCTGGATGAGCAGTTCTTC.

The chain joins TRBV13 to TRBJ2-5; the match to TRBD2 covers 8 bases. Germline CDR1 is PRHDT and CDR2 is FYEKMQ (reference sequence). V shed 3 bases and J 1 base; nucleotides not matched to a gene: 7. This CDR3 has 16 amino acids. The CDR3 nucleotides are TGTGCCAGCAGCTTGAGAGTAGCGGGGCGCCAAGAGACCCAGTACTTC. Protein sequence: CASSLRVAGRQETQYF.

The genes are TRBV11-3 and TRBJ2-1; TRBD2 matches at 16 bases. Germline values: CDR1 SGHNT, CDR2 YENEEA. The V and J ends lost 7 bases and 8 bases, in that order; junction bases with no gene match: 14. This CDR3 spans 18 amino acids. For the CDR3, the DNA is TGTGCCAGCACCAAAAGGGGACTAGCGGGAGGGCCTCGTTATGAGCAGTTCTTC. It translates to CASTKRGLAGGPRYEQFF.

The chain is built from TRBV7-9 and TRBJ1-2, with 9 bases lining up with TRBD1. Germline CDR1 and CDR2: SEHNR and FQNEAQ (reference sequence). J lost 4 bases, V lost 2 bases, and 11 bases had no gene match. This CDR3 contains 17 residues. The chain's CDR3 is CASSLSTGTGKFYGYTF. CDR3 DNA: TGTGCCAGCAGCTTATCAACCGGGACAGGGAAGTTCTATGGCTACACCTTC.

V gene TRBV28 combines with J gene TRBJ1-2, with D perhaps matching TRBD1 (5 bases). V lost 5 bases and J 2 bases, leaving 15 bases between the germline ends. The CDR3 length is 15 residues. Looked up from germline, CDR1 is MDHEN and CDR2 is SYDVKM. DNA of the CDR3: TGTGCCAGCAGTCTACCGGACACCCCGAACTATGGCTACACCTTC. It encodes CASSLPDTPNYGYTF.

The chain uses TRBV4-1 and TRBJ2-3; a weak D match, TRBD1 (6 bases). The CDR3 runs to 16 residues. Germline values: CDR1 MGHRA, CDR2 YSYEKL. V was pared by 0 bases and J by 2 bases, with 12 bases between. CDR3 region: CASSQDPGQLTDTQYF. Here the CDR3 DNA reads TGCGCCAGCAGCCAAGATCCCGGACAGCTCACAGATACGCAGTATTTT.

V gene TRBV13 combines with J gene TRBJ2-1, with D possibly matching TRBD2 (5 bases). The CDR3 sequence is 15 residues long. Germline V lookup: CDR1 PRHDT, CDR2 FYEKMQ (reference sequence). The V gene lost 4 bases and the J gene lost 1 base, with 11 bases spanning the gap. The CDR3 sequence is CASSSGIASYNEQFF. For the CDR3, the DNA is TGTGCCAGCAGCTCCGGGATTGCGTCCTACAATGAGCAGTTCTTC.

The rearrangement joins TRBV6-1 to TRBJ2-7; a possible D gene is TRBD1 (5 bases). The CDR3 loop spans 14 amino acids. The germline V gene encodes CDR1 MNHNS and CDR2 SASEGT. V was cut by 6 bases and J by 3 bases, with 15 bases left in between. The CDR3 DNA reads as TGTGCCAGCAGACCACAGGAGATCATCTACGAGCAGTACTTC. Translating gives CASRPQEIIYEQYF.

This chain links TRBV6-4 with TRBJ1-2, with D unclear. The CDR3 has 13 amino acids. Trimming stripped 6 bases from V and 2 bases from J, with 10 bases between. Germline V gene lookup returns CDR1 MRHNA and CDR2 SNTAGT. This CDR3 reads CASSSSPNYGYTF. CDR3 DNA sequence: TGTGCCAGCAGCTCGAGCCCGAACTATGGCTACACCTTC.

The chain employs TRBV4-1 and TRBJ1-5, with D perhaps TRBD1 (5 bases). CDR3 size: 14 residues. The V end lost 5 bases, the J end lost 6 bases, and 14 bases lay between the germline ends. The germline V gene encodes CDR1 MGHRA and CDR2 YSYEKL. The DNA of the CDR3 is TGCGCCAGCAGCGGGATCGGGGGTCTTCAGCCCCAGCATTTT. As protein: CASSGIGGLQPQHF.

This clone has just one count. The chain joins TRBV5-6 to TRBJ2-7, with D hard to call. The CDR3 covers 14 residues. V lost 6 bases and J 0 bases, leaving 13 bases between the germline ends. From germline, CDR1 is SGHDT and CDR2 YYEEEE. The CDR3 DNA reads as TGTGCCAGCACCCCGGGTCTGAGCTCCTACGAGCAGTACTTC. This translates into CASTPGLSSYEQYF. Drawing the rest from reference TRBV5-6 and TRBJ2-7, the complete variable domain is DAGVTQSPTHLIKTRGQQVTLRCSPKSGHDTVSWYQQALGQGPQFIFQYYEEEERQRGNFPDRFSGHQFPNYSSELNVNALLLGDSALYLCASTPGLSSYEQYFGPGTRLTVT.

The chain joins TRBV5-6 to TRBJ2-3; no clear D. V shed 2 bases and J shed 5 bases, with 15 bases lying between them. The CDR3 covers 15 residues. The V gene's germline CDR1 is SGHDT and CDR2 YYEEEE. This chain's CDR3 is CASSLWAILGDTQYF. CDR3 nucleotides: TGTGCCAGCAGCTTATGGGCGATACTGGGAGATACGCAGTATTTT.

Only one count was recorded for this clone. This chain joins TRBV28 and TRBJ1-3; the D is unclear. This CDR3 comprises 15 residues. Per germline, CDR1 MDHEN and CDR2 SYDVKM. V lost 2 bases and J lost 0, with 8 bases in between. The CDR3, as DNA: TGTGCCAGCAGTTTAGGGAGACTCTCTGGAAACACCATATATTTT. Translation: CASSLGRLSGNTIYF.

This clone has a single count. CDR3 DNA sequence: TGTGCCAGCAGCCCTACCTTTACAGGGAACACTGAAGCTTTCTTT. It codes for CASSPTFTGNTEAFF. The chain has TRBV9 and TRBJ1-1; possible D gene TRBD1, 5 bases. The CDR3 is 15 amino acids. Trimming removed 4 bases from V and 1 base from J, with 14 bases in between. Germline lookup yields CDR1 SGDLS and CDR2 YYNGEE.